This T cell receptor beta chain was sequenced during a study of T cell responses to AZD1222 COVID-19 vaccine. Findings and caveats of the study: Vaccination with two AZD1222 doses was followed by a rise in Spike-specific TCR breadth and depth. All repertoire sampling was performed exclusively after the peak T cell response. Clonal diversity was possibly underestimated; the donors were predominantly white British and more often female. Among vaccine-associated CD4 TCRs, coverage spanned spike, with dominance at 160-218 and 743-854.

With regard to this clone: The antigen is undetermined.

The table came from immunoSEQ multiplex PCR; TCRdb's copy has only in-frame clones and leaves some out. This repertoire shows 110,000 to 150,000 clones, approximately 91% found once; its top ten account for approximately 4.5%. This clonotype was sampled from an adult in good health. The sample was peripheral blood, taken on day 0 of AZD1222 vaccination.

CDR3 in DNA: TGTGCCAGCAGCCCCCGAGGCTATTCTATATCAGAGACCCAGTACTTC. Protein product: CASSPRGYSISETQYF. The chain links TRBV5-6 to TRBJ2-5; no clear D. Germline V gene sequence: CDR1 SGHDT, CDR2 YYEEEE. Trimming cost V 4 bases and J 4 bases, with 20 bases left between them. CDR3 length: 16 residues.